The sequence of this T cell receptor beta chain was determined in a study of blood T cell repertoires in COVID-19. The germline V gene encodes CDR1 DFQATT and CDR2 SNEGSKA (reference sequence). V lost 3 bases to trimming and J lost 0 bases, with 3 bases between them. The CDR3 totals 12 residues. Some clones are missing from TCRdb's copy, which holds only in-frame ones; the method was immunoSEQ multiplex PCR. Among about 400,000 clones listed, just under 90% were seen once. The sample comprised PBMCs or T cells enriched from blood (not recorded which). The source of this sequence is a woman aged 25 to 45 who had recovered from COVID-19. The chain has TRBV20-1 and TRBJ1-5, with D unclear. CDR3 bases: TGCAGTGCTAGTCGTAGCAATCAGCCCCAGCATTTT. Protein product: CSASRSNQPQHF.